The 17 T cell receptor beta chains below all came from one sample that was sequenced in a study of blood T cell repertoires in COVID-19. TCRdb's table, derived via immunoSEQ multiplex PCR, lists solely in-frame clones and lacks some. The sample includes 250,000 to 300,000 clones, 75% to 90% of them seen just once. Input material: peripheral blood. These receptors were obtained from a man aged 60-69 years who had recovered from COVID-19.

V is TRBV19 and J is TRBJ2-3, with D possibly TRBD1 on 5 matching bases. In germline, CDR1 is LNHDA, CDR2 SQIVND (reference sequence). This CDR3 contains 14 residues. The ends were cut back, 1 base at V and 4 bases at J, with 9 bases in the middle. In nucleotides, the CDR3 is TGTGCCAGTAGTATAGGGCAGGGCGCAGATACGCAGTATTTT. Translation gives CASSIGQGADTQYF.

The rearrangement links TRBV5-6 to TRBJ2-6; TRBD1 is a possible D gene (5 bases). V shed 3 bases and J shed 4 bases, with 23 bases lying between them. The CDR3 covers 19 residues. Per germline, CDR1 SGHDT and CDR2 YYEEEE. CDR3 protein: CASSSRRTSKTGGANVLTF. CDR3 DNA sequence: TGTGCCAGCAGCTCGCGGCGGACATCCAAGACGGGCGGGGCCAACGTCCTGACTTTC.

The chain joins TRBV5-4 to TRBJ1-1; no definite D call. Germline V gene data show CDR1 as SGHNT and CDR2 as YYREEE (reference sequence). The CDR3 is 15 residues long. V lost 3 bases to trimming and J lost 4 bases, with 16 bases between them. The CDR3 nucleotides read TGTGCCAGCAGCTCGGGATTCGACCCGAGCACTGAAGCTTTCTTT. It codes for CASSSGFDPSTEAFF.

The J gene is TRBJ2-1, the V gene TRBV3-1 (or the pseudogene TRBV3-2); 7 nucleotides align to TRBD1. The CDR3 loop spans 16 amino acids. The J segment lost 6 bases and the V segment lost 1 base, leaving 9 bases of the junction unmatched. The germline V gene has CDR1 LGHDT and CDR2 YNNKEL (reference sequence). The CDR3 is CASSQGGQFAGNEQFF. CDR3 DNA sequence: TGTGCCAGCAGCCAAGGGGGACAGTTCGCTGGCAATGAGCAGTTCTTC.

The rearrangement uses TRBV18 and TRBJ1-2, with unresolved D. This CDR3 is built from 17 residues. The germline V gene has CDR1 KGHSH and CDR2 LQKENI. V dropped 5 bases and J dropped 0 bases, with 19 bases sitting between them. Here the CDR3 DNA reads TGTGCCAGCTCAACGACCCAACTAGGGTTGTCTAACTATGGCTACACCTTC. Translated, it gives CASSTTQLGLSNYGYTF.

The chain couples TRBV30 to TRBJ2-7; TRBD1 matches 9 bases. CDR3 length: 12 residues. The V gene's germline CDR1 is GTSNPN and CDR2 SVGIG (reference sequence). This chain's CDR3 is CARGTGPYEQYF. The CDR3 nucleotides read TGTGCTCGGGGGACAGGGCCCTACGAGCAGTACTTC. Filled out from reference TRBV30 and TRBJ2-7, the complete variable domain reads SQTIHQWPATLVQPVGSPLSLECTVEGTSNPNLYWYRQAAGRGLQLLFYSVGIGQISSEVPQNLSASRPQDRQFILSSKKLLLSDSGFYLCARGTGPYEQYFGPGTRLTVT.

The CDR3, as DNA: TGTGCCAGCAGCCCCCGAGCGAACACCGGGGAGCTGTTTTTT. This encodes CASSPRANTGELFF. The chain has TRBV3-1 (or the pseudogene TRBV3-2) and TRBJ2-2; D gene unclear. V was shortened by 4 bases and J by 0 bases, with 6 bases between the two germline ends. Germline CDR1 LGHDT, CDR2 YNNKEL (reference sequence). There are 14 residues in the CDR3.

The V call is TRBV7-9, the J call TRBJ2-2; D perhaps matches TRBD2 (8 bases). The V gene's germline CDR1 is SEHNR and CDR2 FQNEAQ (reference sequence). CDR3 length: 18 amino acids. V lost 1 base and J lost 1, with 16 bases in between. As DNA, the CDR3 is TGTGCCAGCAGCTTAGGAGGGGGCAGCGGGAGGAACACCGGGGAGCTGTTTTTT. Translation gives CASSLGGGSGRNTGELFF.

This clone was detected ten times or more. The genes are TRBV5-1 and TRBJ1-2; no reliable D call. Germline V gives CDR1 SGHRS, CDR2 YFSETQ. The CDR3 has 13 residues. The V end lost 4 bases, the J end lost 8 bases, and 15 bases lay between the germline ends. CDR3 in DNA: TGCGCCAGCAGCGAACAGAGTCGAGGGGGCTACACCTTC. Its translation is CASSEQSRGGYTF.

The chain employs TRBV4-1 and TRBJ2-3; the match to TRBD2 covers 7 bases. CDR1 and CDR2 from the germline V gene are MGHRA and YSYEKL. This CDR3 is built from 17 residues. The J segment lost 2 bases and the V segment lost 2 bases, leaving 10 bases of the junction unmatched. The CDR3 loop reads CASSQPIFRGDTDTQYF. The CDR3 DNA sequence: TGCGCCAGCAGCCAACCCATATTCCGGGGGGACACAGATACGCAGTATTTT.

The chain carries TRBV7-9 and TRBJ2-1; D remains unclear. There are 14 residues in the CDR3. V lost 5 bases and J 3 bases, leaving 11 bases between the germline ends. The germline gives CDR1 SEHNR, CDR2 FQNEAQ (reference sequence). The chain's CDR3 is CASSPFGVYNEQFF. The CDR3 bases are TGTGCCAGCAGCCCCTTTGGAGTCTACAATGAGCAGTTCTTC.

The chain has TRBV5-4 and TRBJ2-1; a possible D gene is TRBD2 (6 bases). The germline CDR1 and CDR2 sequences are SGHNT and YYREEE (reference sequence). The ends were cut back, 4 bases at V and 8 bases at J, with 19 bases in the middle. The CDR3 has 15 amino acids. The DNA of the CDR3 is TGTGCCAGCAGCCCCGAGGGACTTCCCAACCATGAGCAGTTCTTC. The encoded protein is CASSPEGLPNHEQFF.

V usage is TRBV27 and J usage is TRBJ2-7, with a possible D match to TRBD1 (6 bases). V gave up 8 bases and J gave up 4 bases, with 15 bases separating them. This CDR3 spans 13 amino acids. The V gene's germline CDR1 is MNHEY and CDR2 SMNVEV (reference sequence). This CDR3 is CASGSGDGYEQYF. CDR3 coding DNA: TGTGCCAGCGGATCAGGGGATGGTTACGAGCAGTACTTC.

In its sample, this clone was seen once. The rearrangement uses TRBV9 and TRBJ2-7, with TRBD2 identical over 7 bases. The CDR3 consists of 21 residues. Trimming cost V 0 bases and J 2 bases; bases outside gene matches: 23. The germline CDR1 and CDR2 sequences are SGDLS and YYNGEE. The CDR3 here is CASSVGLGVGVSGTTTYEQYF. DNA of the CDR3: TGTGCCAGCAGCGTAGGTTTAGGTGTCGGGGTTTCGGGGACTACAACCTACGAGCAGTACTTC.

V and J are TRBV10-1 and TRBJ2-3, with 7 positions matching TRBD1. The CDR3 runs to 13 residues. V shed 6 bases, J shed 4 bases, and the junction held 4 bases outside the gene matches. The germline V gene has CDR1 WNHNN and CDR2 SYGVQD (reference sequence). CDR3 sequence reads: CASRPGGSDTQYF. As DNA, the CDR3 is TGCGCCAGCAGACCAGGGGGTTCAGATACGCAGTATTTT.

The CDR3 loop is CASEGQGVSTEAFF. The CDR3 DNA follows: TGTGCCAGCGAGGGACAGGGGGTATCCACTGAAGCTTTCTTT. The J gene is TRBJ1-1, the V gene TRBV2, with 11 bases fitting TRBD1. CDR1 is SNHLY, CDR2 FYNNEI, per germline. This CDR3 spans 14 amino acids. The ends lost 8 bases at V and 4 bases at J; junction bases unmatched: 6.

The chain combines TRBV5-1 with TRBJ1-4; 10 nucleotides align to TRBD1. Germline CDR1 SGHRS, CDR2 YFSETQ. The CDR3 runs to 16 residues. Unmatched junction bases numbered 8, after V lost 3 bases and J lost 6 bases. The chain's CDR3 is CASSSLAGTGDEKLFF. The CDR3 coding sequence is TGCGCCAGCAGCTCCCTAGCCGGGACAGGGGATGAAAAACTGTTTTTT.